This TCR beta chain originates from a study of CD8+ T cells in alopecia areata. It was cDNA, reverse transcribed from extracted RNA, that served as the sequencing template. Measured with immunoSEQ multiplex PCR; TCRdb has only the in-frame clones, and not every one. There are about 250,000 clones in the sample; around three fifths occur only once, and 0.9% to 0.95% lies in the top ten. This sample's treatment: oral pan-JAK inhibitor, 5-10 mg twice daily. This clone was seen a handful of times. The sequencing used CD4+ T cells sorted from blood, collected at roughly week 52, from a patient treated with tofacitinib. This clonotype was obtained from a human donor with alopecia areata.

CDR3 DNA sequence: TGCAGCGTTGAGCAGGGATACGGCTATGGCTACACCTTC. It yields the protein CSVEQGYGYGYTF. This chain links TRBV29-1 with TRBJ1-2; maybe TRBD1 (5 bases). V was trimmed by 3 bases and J by 4 bases, leaving 12 bases between them. The length of the CDR3 is 13 residues. CDR1 SQVTM and CDR2 ANQGSEA come from the germline V gene.